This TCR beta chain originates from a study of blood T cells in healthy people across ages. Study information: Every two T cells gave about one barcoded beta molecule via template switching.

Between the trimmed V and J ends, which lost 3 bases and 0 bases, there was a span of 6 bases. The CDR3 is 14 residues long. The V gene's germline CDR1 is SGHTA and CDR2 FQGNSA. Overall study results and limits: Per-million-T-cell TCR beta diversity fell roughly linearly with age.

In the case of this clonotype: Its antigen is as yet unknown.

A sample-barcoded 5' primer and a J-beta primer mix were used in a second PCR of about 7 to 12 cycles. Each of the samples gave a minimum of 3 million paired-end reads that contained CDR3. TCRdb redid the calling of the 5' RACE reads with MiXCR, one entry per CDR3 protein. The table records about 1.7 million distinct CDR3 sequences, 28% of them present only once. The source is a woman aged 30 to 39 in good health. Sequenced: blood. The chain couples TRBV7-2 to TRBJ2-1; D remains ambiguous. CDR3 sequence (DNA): TGTGCCAGCAGCTTTGACACCTCCTACAATGAGCAGTTCTTC. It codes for CASSFDTSYNEQFF.